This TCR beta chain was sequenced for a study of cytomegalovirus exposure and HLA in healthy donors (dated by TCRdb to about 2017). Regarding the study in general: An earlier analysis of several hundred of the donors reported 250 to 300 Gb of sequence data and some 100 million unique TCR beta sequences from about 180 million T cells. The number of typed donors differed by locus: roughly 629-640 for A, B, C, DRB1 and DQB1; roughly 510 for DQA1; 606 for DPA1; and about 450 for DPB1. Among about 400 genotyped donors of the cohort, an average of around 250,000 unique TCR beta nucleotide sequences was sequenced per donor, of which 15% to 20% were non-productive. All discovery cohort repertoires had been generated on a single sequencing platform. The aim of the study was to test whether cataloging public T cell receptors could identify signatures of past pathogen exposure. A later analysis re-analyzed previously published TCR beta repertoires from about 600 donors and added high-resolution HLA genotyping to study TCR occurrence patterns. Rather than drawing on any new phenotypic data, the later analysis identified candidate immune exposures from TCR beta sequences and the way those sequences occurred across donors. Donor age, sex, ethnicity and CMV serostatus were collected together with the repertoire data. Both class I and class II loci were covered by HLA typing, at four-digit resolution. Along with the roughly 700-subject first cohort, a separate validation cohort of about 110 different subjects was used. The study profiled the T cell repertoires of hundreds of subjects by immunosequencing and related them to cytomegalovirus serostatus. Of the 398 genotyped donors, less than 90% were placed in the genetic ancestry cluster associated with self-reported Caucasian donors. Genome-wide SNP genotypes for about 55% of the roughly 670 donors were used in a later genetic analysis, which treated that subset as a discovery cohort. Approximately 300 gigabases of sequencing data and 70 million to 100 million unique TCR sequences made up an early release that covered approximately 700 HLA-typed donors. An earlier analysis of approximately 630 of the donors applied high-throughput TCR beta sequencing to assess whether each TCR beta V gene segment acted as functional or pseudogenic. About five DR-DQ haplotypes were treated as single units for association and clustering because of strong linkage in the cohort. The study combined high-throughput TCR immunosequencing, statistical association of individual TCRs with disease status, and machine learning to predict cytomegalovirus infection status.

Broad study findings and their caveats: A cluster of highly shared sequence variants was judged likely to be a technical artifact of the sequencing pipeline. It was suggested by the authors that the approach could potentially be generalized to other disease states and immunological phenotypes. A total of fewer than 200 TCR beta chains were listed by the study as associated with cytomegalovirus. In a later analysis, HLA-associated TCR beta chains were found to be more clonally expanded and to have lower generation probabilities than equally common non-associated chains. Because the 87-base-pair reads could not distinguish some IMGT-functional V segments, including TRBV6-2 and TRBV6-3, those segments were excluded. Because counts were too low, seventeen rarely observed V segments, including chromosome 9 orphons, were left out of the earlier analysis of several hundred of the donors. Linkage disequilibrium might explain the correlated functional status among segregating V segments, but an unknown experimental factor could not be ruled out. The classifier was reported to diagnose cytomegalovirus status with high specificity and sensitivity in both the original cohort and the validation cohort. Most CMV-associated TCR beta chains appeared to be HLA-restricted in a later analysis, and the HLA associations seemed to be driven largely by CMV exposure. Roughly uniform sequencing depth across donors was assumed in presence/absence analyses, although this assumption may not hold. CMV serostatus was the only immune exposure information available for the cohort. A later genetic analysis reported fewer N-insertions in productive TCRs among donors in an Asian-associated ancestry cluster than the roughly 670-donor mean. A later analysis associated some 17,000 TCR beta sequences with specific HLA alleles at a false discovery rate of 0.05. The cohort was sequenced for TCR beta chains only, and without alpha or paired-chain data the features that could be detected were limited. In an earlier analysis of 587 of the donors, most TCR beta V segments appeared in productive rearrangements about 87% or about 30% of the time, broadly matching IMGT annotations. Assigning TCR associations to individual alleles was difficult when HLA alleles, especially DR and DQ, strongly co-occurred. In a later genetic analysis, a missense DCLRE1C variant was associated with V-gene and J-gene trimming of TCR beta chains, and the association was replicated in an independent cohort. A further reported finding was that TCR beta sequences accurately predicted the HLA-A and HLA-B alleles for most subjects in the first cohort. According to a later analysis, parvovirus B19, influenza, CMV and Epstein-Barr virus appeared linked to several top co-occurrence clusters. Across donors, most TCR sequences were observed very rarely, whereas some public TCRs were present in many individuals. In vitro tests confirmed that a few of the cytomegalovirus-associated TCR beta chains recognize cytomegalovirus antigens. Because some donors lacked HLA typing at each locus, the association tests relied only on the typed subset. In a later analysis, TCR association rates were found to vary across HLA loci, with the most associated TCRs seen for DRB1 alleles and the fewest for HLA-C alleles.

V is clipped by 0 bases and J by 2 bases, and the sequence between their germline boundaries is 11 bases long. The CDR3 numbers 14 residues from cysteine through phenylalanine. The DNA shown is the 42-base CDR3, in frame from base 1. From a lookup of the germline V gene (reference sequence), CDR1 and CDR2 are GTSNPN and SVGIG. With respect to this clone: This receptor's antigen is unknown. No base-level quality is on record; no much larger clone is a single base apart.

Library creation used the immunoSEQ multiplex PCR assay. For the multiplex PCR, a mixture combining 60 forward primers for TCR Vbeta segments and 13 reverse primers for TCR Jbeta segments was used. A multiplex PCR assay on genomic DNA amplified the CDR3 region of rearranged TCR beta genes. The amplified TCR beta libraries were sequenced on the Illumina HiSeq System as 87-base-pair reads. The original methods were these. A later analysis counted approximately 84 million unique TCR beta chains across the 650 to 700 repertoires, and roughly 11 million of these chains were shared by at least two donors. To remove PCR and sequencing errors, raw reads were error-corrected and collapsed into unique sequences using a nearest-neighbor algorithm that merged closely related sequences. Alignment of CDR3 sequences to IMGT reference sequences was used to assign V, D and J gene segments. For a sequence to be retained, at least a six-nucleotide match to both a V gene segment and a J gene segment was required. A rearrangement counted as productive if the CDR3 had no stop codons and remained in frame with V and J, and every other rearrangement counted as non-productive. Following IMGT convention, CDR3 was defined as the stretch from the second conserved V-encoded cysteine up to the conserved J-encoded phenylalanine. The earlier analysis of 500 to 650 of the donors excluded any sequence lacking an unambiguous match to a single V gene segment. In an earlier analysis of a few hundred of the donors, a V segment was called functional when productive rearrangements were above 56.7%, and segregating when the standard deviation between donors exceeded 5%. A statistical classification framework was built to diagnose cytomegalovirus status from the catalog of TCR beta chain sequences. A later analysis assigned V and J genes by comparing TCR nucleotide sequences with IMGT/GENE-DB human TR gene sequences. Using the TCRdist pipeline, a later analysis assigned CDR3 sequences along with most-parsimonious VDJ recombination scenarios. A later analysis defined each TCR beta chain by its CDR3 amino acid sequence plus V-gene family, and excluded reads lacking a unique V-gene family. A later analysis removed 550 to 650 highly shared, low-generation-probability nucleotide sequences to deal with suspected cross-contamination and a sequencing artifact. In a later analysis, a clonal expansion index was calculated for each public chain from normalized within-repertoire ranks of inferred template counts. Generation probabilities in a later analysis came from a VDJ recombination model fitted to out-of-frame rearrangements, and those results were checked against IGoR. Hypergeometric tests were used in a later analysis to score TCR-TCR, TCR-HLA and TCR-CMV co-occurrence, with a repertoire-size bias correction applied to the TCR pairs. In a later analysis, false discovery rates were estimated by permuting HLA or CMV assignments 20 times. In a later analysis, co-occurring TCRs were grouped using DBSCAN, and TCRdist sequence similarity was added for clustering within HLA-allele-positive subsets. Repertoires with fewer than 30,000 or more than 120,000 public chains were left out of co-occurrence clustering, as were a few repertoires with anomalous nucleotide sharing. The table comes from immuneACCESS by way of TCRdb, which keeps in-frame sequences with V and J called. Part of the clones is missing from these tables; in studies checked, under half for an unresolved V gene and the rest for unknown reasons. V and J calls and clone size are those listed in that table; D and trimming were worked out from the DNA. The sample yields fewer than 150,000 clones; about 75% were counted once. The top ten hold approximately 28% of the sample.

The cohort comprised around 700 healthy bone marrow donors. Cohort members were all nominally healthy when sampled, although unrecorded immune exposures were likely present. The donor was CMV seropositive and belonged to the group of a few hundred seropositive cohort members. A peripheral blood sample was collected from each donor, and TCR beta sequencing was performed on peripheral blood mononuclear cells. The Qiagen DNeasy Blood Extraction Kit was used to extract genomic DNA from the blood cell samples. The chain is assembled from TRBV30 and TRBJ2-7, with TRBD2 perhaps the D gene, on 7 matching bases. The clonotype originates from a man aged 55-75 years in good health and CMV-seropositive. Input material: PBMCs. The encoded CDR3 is CAWSVGGVTYEQYF. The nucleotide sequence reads TGTGCCTGGAGTGTAGGGGGGGTCACCTACGAGCAGTACTTC.